Listed below are T cell receptor beta chains from one sample, sequenced in a study of identical twins. TCRdb reanalysed the 5' RACE reads using MiXCR and keeps one entry per CDR3 protein. The sample includes some 1,600,000 distinct CDR3 sequences, roughly a third of them seen just once. What was sequenced was cord blood. The receptor source for this set is a newborn girl in good health. Both conserved end residues are part of each CDR3. A D gene is named only where the DNA matches it firmly. Expanded clones get a size class; other rows say once, few or many, or leave the size out.

D gene,J gene,V gene,CDR3 length,clone size,CDR3 protein,CDR3 DNA
NA,TRBJ1-5,TRBV28,16,once,CASSYGVGVFNQPQHF,TGTGCCAGCAGTTATGGCGTGGGGGTCTTCAATCAGCCCCAGCATTTT
NA,TRBJ2-3,TRBV6-1,17,NA,CASRPEYPGPHGDTQYF,TGTGCCAGCAGGCCCGAGTATCCAGGCCCACACGGGGATACGCAGTATTTT
TRBD1,TRBJ1-5,TRBV10-3,14,few,CAISEGQGGQPQHF,TGTGCCATCAGTGAGGGACAGGGCGGGCAGCCCCAGCATTTT
TRBD2,TRBJ2-3,TRBV4-2,17,few,CASSRSSGRAVSDTQYF,TGTGCCAGCAGCCGGAGTAGCGGGAGGGCCGTCTCAGATACGCAGTATTTT
NA,TRBJ1-2,TRBV20-1,16,NA,CSASINQGAINYGYTF,TGCAGTGCTTCCATCAATCAAGGGGCCATTAACTATGGCTACACCTTC
NA,TRBJ2-2,TRBV27,15,NA,CASSPKLVSTGELFF,TGTGCCAGCAGCCCAAAGTTAGTGAGCACCGGGGAGCTGTTTTTT
TRBD1,TRBJ2-7,TRBV28,18,NA,CASSLQGRWGQDTYEQYF,TGTGCCAGCAGTTTACAAGGACGGTGGGGACAGGACACCTACGAGCAGTACTTC
NA,TRBJ1-2,TRBV11-2,14,NA,CASSLEPGPYFHTF,TGTGCCAGCAGCTTAGAGCCAGGGCCCTACTTTCACACCTTC
NA,TRBJ2-5,TRBV28,13,few,CASSLDNRETQYF,TGTGCCAGCAGTTTAGACAATCGGGAGACCCAGTACTTC
NA,TRBJ2-1,TRBV27,14,few,CASSLGRGLNEQFF,TGTGCCAGCAGTTTGGGGAGGGGGCTTAATGAGCAGTTCTTC
NA,TRBJ2-7,TRBV3-1,13,NA,CASSPTVPYEQYF,TGTGCCAGCAGCCCGACAGTCCCCTACGAGCAGTACTTC
NA,TRBJ1-2,TRBV2,13,NA,CASYSTGNYGYTF,TGTGCCAGCTATTCTACGGGAAACTATGGCTACACCTTC
TRBD2,TRBJ2-1,TRBV10-2,13,NA,CASTGEGHNEQFF,TGCGCCAGCACGGGGGAGGGCCACAATGAGCAGTTCTTC
NA,TRBJ2-1,TRBV6-6,14,many,CASSNPFQRNEQFF,TGTGCCAGCAGTAACCCCTTCCAGAGGAATGAGCAGTTCTTC
NA,TRBJ1-6,TRBV2,15,NA,CASSVGDTDNSPLHF,TGTGCCAGCAGTGTCGGGGACACAGATAATTCACCCCTCCACTTT
NA,TRBJ2-1,TRBV20-1,16,few,CSARDHLAPNYNEQFF,TGCAGTGCTAGAGATCACCTAGCGCCTAATTACAATGAGCAGTTCTTC
NA,TRBJ2-1,TRBV20-1,12,NA,CSAHRDLNEQFF,TGCAGTGCGCACCGGGACCTCAATGAGCAGTTCTTC
TRBD1,TRBJ1-6,TRBV20-1,14,NA,CSARGGTGWSPLHF,TGCAGTGCTAGAGGGGGGACAGGGTGGTCACCCCTCCACTTT
NA,TRBJ2-3,TRBV4-1,16,few,CASSQRGGGSTDTQYF,TGCGCCAGCAGCCAACGTGGTGGAGGGAGCACAGATACGCAGTATTTT
TRBD1,TRBJ2-7,TRBV6-1,13,NA,CASNRDRGKAQYF,TGTGCCAGCAACCGGGACAGGGGGAAGGCCCAGTACTTC
TRBD1,TRBJ1-5,TRBV20-1,14,NA,CSALRDRGHQPQHF,TGCAGTGCTCTTCGGGACAGGGGGCATCAGCCCCAGCATTTT
TRBD2,TRBJ2-5,TRBV5-1,15,NA,CASSVSPGTSGEQYF,TGCGCCAGCAGCGTTAGTCCCGGGACTAGCGGGGAGCAGTACTTC
TRBD2,TRBJ2-1,TRBV4-1,17,NA,CASSPSKLAGAYNEQFF,TGCGCCAGCAGCCCCTCCAAACTAGCGGGAGCCTACAATGAGCAGTTCTTC
TRBD1,TRBJ2-2,TRBV6-5,16,NA,CASSYWGTGINGELFF,TGTGCCAGCAGTTACTGGGGGACAGGGATTAACGGGGAGCTGTTTTTT
TRBD1,TRBJ1-5,TRBV7-8,15,NA,CASSPPQGASQPQHF,TGTGCCAGCAGCCCCCCGCAGGGGGCTAGTCAGCCCCAGCATTTT
TRBD1,TRBJ1-4,TRBV2,15,few,CASSEAGGPNEKLFF,TGTGCCAGCAGTGAAGCAGGGGGCCCTAATGAAAAACTGTTTTTT
TRBD2,TRBJ2-2,TRBV20-1,19,once,CSARDPTSGGSLLTGELFF,TGCAGTGCTAGAGATCCGACTAGCGGGGGGTCCCTCTTGACCGGGGAGCTGTTTTTT